This entry lists 6 T cell receptor beta chains sequenced from one sample in a study of cytomegalovirus exposure and HLA in healthy donors. Method: immunoSEQ multiplex PCR; TCRdb's copy keeps in-frame clones and lacks some. This sample has 55,000 to 65,000 clones, with around 96% found just once. Sequencing was performed on PBMCs. Receptors were obtained from a man in his late teens or twenties in good health and CMV-seronegative.

This clone was detected only once. This chain joins TRBV6-1 and TRBJ2-1; 15 nucleotides line up with TRBD2. This CDR3 is 18 amino acids long. Germline V gives CDR1 MNHNS, CDR2 SASEGT. V lost 4 bases to trimming and J lost 1 base; unmatched junction nucleotides: 5. The CDR3 sequence: CASSGRTSGRVSYNEQFF. In DNA, the CDR3 is TGTGCCAGCAGTGGACGGACTAGCGGGAGGGTATCCTACAATGAGCAGTTCTTC.

The CDR3 region has the DNA TGTGCCAGCAGTCGGTCAGGTGGCGGGGAGCTGTTTTTT. The encoded protein is CASSRSGGGELFF. This chain joins TRBV6-6 and TRBJ2-2; no reliable D call. V was cut by 5 bases and J by 7 bases, with 11 bases left in between. The CDR3 covers 13 residues. CDR1 MNHNY and CDR2 SVGAGI come from the germline V gene (reference sequence).

The CDR3: CASSDTGTGFGELFF. The DNA for the CDR3 is TGTGCCAGCAGTGATACCGGGACAGGGTTCGGGGAGCTGTTTTTT. The chain joins TRBV6-1 to TRBJ2-2; the match to TRBD1 covers 9 bases. With 3 bases clipped from V and 7 bases from J, the junction kept 6 bases outside the gene matches. The CDR3 totals 15 residues. The germline CDR1 and CDR2 sequences are MNHNS and SASEGT.

V is TRBV5-1 and J is TRBJ2-7; D is unresolved. The CDR3 totals 14 residues. CDR1 is SGHRS, CDR2 YFSETQ, per germline. The ends were cut back, 0 bases at V and 3 bases at J, with 10 bases in the middle. The CDR3 reads CASSLGGSSYEQYF. CDR3 DNA: TGCGCCAGCAGCTTGGGCGGTAGCAGCTACGAGCAGTACTTC. Looking up the rest from reference TRBV5-1 and TRBJ2-7 gives the full variable domain: KAGVTQTPRYLIKTRGQQVTLSCSPISGHRSVSWYQQTPGQGLQFLFEYFSETQRNKGNFPGRFSGRQFSNSRSEMNVSTLELGDSALYLCASSLGGSSYEQYFGPGTRLTVT.

This chain links TRBV5-3 with TRBJ1-1; 8 nucleotides line up with TRBD1. TRBV5-3 belongs to the ORF category, with a function that is uncertain. The V segment lost 4 bases and the J segment 14 bases; nucleotides outside the gene matches: 22. This CDR3 is 16 amino acids long. This chain's CDR3 is CARSVLRTGTSGNSFF. The CDR3 nucleotides are TGTGCCAGAAGCGTATTACGGACAGGGACCTCCGGCAATTCCTTCTTT.

The chain has TRBV11-2 and TRBJ2-7, with D possibly matching TRBD2 (5 bases). Germline V lookup: CDR1 SGHAT, CDR2 FQNNGV. CDR3 length: 15 residues. Trimming took off 6 bases at V and 7 bases at J, with 22 bases between the two ends. As DNA, the CDR3 is TGTGCCAGCAGATTTGGAGACCTGAAGCCGGGGGAGCAGTACTTC. This sequence encodes CASRFGDLKPGEQYF.